A single sample gave rise to the 5 T cell receptor beta chains below, sequenced in a study of CXCR3-negative and CXCR3-positive naive CD8 T cells. Researchers prepared the TRB cDNA libraries using 5' RACE with UMI labels. TCRdb re-called the 5' RACE reads and shows each CDR3 protein once, DNA omitted. The specimen's table records 70,000 to 95,000 distinct CDR3 sequences. The sample was naive CXCR3- CD8+ T cells from blood. Noted subset: CD45RO-CCR7+CD27+CD95- naive CD8+ T cells lacking CXCR3 (TNR3-). These TCRs come from a human donor in good health. Some clones in this sample may be carry-over from other donors' samples.

The chain links TRBV29-1 to TRBJ2-7; TCRdb returns TRBD1, unconfirmable since there is no DNA. CDR3 length: 14 residues. Germline V gene data show CDR1 as SQVTM and CDR2 as ANQGSEA. The CDR3 spells CSVESGDNLYEQYF.

V gene TRBV21-1 combines with J gene TRBJ2-7. TRBV21-1 is flagged as a pseudogene. The CDR3 runs 15 residues. The CDR3 region is CASSTPRWDSYEQYF.

This chain connects TRBV28 to TRBJ2-2; TCRdb outputs TRBD1, but without DNA this stays unchecked. This CDR3 has 15 amino acids. Per germline, CDR1 MDHEN and CDR2 SYDVKM. The chain's CDR3 is CASSLGGMDTGELFF.

The chain has TRBV12-3 or TRBV12-4 and TRBJ2-7. The CDR3 runs 13 residues. CDR3 protein: CASTNWESYEQYF.

The chain links TRBV10-3 to TRBJ2-3; there is no DNA to check the TCRdb D call of TRBD1. The CDR3 totals 17 residues. Germline-derived CDR1 and CDR2 are ENHRY and SYGVKD. The CDR3: CAISEFGQRSRTDTQYF.